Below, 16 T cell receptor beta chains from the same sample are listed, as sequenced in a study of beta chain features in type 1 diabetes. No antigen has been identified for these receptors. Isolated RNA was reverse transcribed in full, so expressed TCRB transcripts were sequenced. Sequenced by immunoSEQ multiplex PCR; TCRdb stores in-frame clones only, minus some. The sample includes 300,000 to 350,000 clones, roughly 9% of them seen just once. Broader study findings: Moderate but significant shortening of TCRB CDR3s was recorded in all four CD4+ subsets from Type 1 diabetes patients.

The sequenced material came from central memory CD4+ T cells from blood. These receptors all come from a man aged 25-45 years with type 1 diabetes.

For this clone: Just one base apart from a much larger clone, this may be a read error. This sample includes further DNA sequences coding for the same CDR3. In DNA form, the CDR3 reads TGTGCCAGCAGCTTAGGTGGCACAGATACGCAGTATTTT. It translates to CASSLGGTDTQYF. The chain combines TRBV11-3 with TRBJ2-3, with D unclear. Germline V gene lookup returns CDR1 SGHNT and CDR2 YENEEA. The CDR3 sequence is 13 residues long. The V end was cut by 1 base, the J end by 1 base, with 3 bases between.

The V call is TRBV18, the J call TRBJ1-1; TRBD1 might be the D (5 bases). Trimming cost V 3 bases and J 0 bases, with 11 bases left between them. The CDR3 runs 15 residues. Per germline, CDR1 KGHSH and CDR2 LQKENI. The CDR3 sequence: CASSPGQGLNTEAFF. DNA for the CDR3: TGTGCCAGCTCACCCGGCCAGGGTTTGAACACTGAAGCTTTCTTT.

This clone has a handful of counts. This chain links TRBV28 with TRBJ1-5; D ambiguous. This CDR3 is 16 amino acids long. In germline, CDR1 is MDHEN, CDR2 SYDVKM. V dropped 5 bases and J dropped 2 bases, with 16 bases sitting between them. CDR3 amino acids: CASSPLTGDGNQPQHF. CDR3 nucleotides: TGTGCCAGCAGTCCCCTAACCGGGGATGGCAATCAGCCCCAGCATTTT.

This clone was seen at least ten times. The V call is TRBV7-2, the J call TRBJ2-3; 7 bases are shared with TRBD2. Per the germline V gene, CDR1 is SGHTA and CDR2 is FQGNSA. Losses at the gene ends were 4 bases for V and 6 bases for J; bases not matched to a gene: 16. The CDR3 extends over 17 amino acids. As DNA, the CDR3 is TGTGCCAGCAGCTCTCACCGCTCCTGGGCGGGGGACGATACGCAGTATTTT. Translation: CASSSHRSWAGDDTQYF.

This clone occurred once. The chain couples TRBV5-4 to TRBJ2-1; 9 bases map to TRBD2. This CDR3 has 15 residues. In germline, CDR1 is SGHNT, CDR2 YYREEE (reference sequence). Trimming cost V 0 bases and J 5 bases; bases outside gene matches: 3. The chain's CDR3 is CASSLDAGGHNEQFF. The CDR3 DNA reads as TGTGCCAGCAGCTTGGATGCGGGGGGGCACAATGAGCAGTTCTTC.

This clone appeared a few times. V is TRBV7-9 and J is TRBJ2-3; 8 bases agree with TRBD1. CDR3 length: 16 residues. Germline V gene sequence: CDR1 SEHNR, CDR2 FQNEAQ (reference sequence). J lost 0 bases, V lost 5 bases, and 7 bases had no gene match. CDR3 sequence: CASSADRGYSTDTQYF. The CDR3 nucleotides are TGTGCCAGCAGCGCCGACAGGGGCTATAGCACAGATACGCAGTATTTT. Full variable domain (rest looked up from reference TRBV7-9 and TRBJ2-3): DTGVSQNPRHKITKRGQNVTFRCDPISEHNRLYWYRQTLGQGPEFLTYFQNEAQLEKSRLLSDRFSAERPKGSFSTLEIQRTEQGDSAMYLCASSADRGYSTDTQYFGPGTRLTVL.

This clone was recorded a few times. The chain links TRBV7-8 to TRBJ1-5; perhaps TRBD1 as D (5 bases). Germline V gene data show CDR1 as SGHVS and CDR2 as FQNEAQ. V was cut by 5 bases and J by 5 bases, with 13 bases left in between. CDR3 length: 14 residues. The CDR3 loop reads CASSPGSVDQPQHF. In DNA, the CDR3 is TGTGCCAGCAGCCCAGGGTCAGTCGATCAGCCCCAGCATTTT.

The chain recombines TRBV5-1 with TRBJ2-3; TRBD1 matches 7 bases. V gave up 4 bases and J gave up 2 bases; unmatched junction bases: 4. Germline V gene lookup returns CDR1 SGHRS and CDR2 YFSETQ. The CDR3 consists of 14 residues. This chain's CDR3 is CASSGDSPTDTQYF. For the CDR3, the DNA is TGCGCCAGCAGCGGGGACAGCCCCACAGATACGCAGTATTTT. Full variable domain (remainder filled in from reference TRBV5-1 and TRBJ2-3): KAGVTQTPRYLIKTRGQQVTLSCSPISGHRSVSWYQQTPGQGLQFLFEYFSETQRNKGNFPGRFSGRQFSNSRSEMNVSTLELGDSALYLCASSGDSPTDTQYFGPGTRLTVL.

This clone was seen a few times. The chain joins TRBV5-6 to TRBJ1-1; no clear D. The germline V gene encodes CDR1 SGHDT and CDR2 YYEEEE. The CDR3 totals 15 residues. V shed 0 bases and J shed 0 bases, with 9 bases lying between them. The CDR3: CASSLVVALNTEAFF. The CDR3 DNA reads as TGTGCCAGCAGCTTGGTGGTAGCCCTGAACACTGAAGCTTTCTTT.

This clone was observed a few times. CDR3 nucleotide sequence: TGTGCCAGCTCACCGGCCAGCGGGGGTCTCAATGAGCAGTTCTTC. Translation gives CASSPASGGLNEQFF. The V gene is TRBV18, the J gene TRBJ2-1; TRBD2 aligns across 8 bases. This CDR3 is built from 15 residues. V lost 3 bases and J lost 6; bases outside the gene matches: 7. Germline V gene data show CDR1 as KGHSH and CDR2 as LQKENI. Supplemented by reference TRBV18 and TRBJ2-1, the full variable domain reads NAGVMQNPRHLVRRRGQEARLRCSPMKGHSHVYWYRQLPEEGLKFMVYLQKENIIDESGMPKERFSAEFPKEGPSILRIQQVVRGDSAAYFCASSPASGGLNEQFFGPGTRLTVL.

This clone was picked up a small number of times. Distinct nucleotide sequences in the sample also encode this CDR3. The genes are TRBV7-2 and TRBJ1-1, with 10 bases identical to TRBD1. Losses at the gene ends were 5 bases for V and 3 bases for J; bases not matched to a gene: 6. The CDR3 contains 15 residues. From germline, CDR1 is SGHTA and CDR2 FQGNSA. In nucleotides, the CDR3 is TGTGCCAGCAGCCTTCAGACAGGGGGCTACACTGAAGCTTTCTTT. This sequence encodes CASSLQTGGYTEAFF.

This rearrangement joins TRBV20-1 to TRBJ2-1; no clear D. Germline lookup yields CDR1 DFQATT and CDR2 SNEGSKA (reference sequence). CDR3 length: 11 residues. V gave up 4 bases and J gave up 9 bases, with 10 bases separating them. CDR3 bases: TGCAGTGCTACTAGTTTTAGTGAGCAGTTCTTC. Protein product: CSATSFSEQFF.

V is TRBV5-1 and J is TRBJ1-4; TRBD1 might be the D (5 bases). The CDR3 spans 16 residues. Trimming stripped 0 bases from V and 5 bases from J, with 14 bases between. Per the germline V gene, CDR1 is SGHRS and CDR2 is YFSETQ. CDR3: CASSLDATGRNEKLFF. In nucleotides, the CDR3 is TGCGCCAGCAGCTTGGACGCGACGGGGCGGAATGAAAAACTGTTTTTT.

The chain's CDR3 is CATSPGPGTSGGASEYF. As DNA, the CDR3 is TGTGCCACTTCACCCGGACCAGGGACTAGCGGGGGGGCTAGTGAGTATTTT. The genes are TRBV15 and TRBJ2-3; the match to TRBD2 covers 16 bases. Germline-derived CDR1 and CDR2 are LNHNV and YYDKDF (reference sequence). V gave up 9 bases and J gave up 13 bases; unmatched junction bases: 19. This CDR3 is 17 amino acids long.

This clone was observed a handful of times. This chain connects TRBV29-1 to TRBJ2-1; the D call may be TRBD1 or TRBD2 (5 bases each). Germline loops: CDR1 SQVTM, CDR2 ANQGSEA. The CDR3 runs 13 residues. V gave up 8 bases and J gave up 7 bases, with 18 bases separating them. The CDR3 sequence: CSISTGTLNEQFF. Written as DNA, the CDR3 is TGCAGCATCAGTACCGGGACCCTTAATGAGCAGTTCTTC.

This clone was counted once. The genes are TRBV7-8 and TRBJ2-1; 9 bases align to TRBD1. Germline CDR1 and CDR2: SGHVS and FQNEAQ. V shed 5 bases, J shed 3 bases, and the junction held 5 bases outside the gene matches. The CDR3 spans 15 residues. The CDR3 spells CASSPGQGFYNEQFF. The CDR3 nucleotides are TGTGCCAGCAGCCCGGGACAGGGATTCTACAATGAGCAGTTCTTC.